This T cell receptor (beta chain) was found in a study of control samples from healthy donors and cancer patients. Germline V CDR1 and CDR2: SNHLY, FYNNEI. This CDR3 region has 12 residues. V was cut by 4 bases and J by 1 base, with 5 bases left in between. Libraries were prepared by immunoSEQ multiplex PCR; TCRdb keeps only in-frame clonotypes and omits some of them. The sample lists 150,000 to 200,000 clones, roughly 95% occurring once. For this clone: Other DNA sequences within the sample encode an identical CDR3.

The TCR comes from a young woman in good health. The rearrangement links TRBV2 to TRBJ2-7, with D unclear. The specimen sequenced was blood. CDR3 loop: CASSASSYEQYF. In nucleotides, the CDR3 is TGTGCCAGCAGTGCATCTTCCTACGAGCAGTACTTC.